One and the same sample provided the 22 T cell receptor beta chains below, sequenced in a study of cytomegalovirus exposure and HLA in healthy donors (dated 2017 in TCRdb). To prepare the library, the immunoSEQ multiplex PCR assay was applied. For the multiplex PCR, a mixture combining 60 forward primers for TCR Vbeta segments and 13 reverse primers for TCR Jbeta segments was used. The immuneACCESS repertoire file appears here via TCRdb, limited to in-frame rearrangements. These files lack a portion of the clones; in checked studies, under half of the deficit traces to unresolved V genes, and the cause of the others is not known. The sample table holds 85,000 to 100,000 clones, of which approximately 84% were seen once. Approximately 5.6% of the sample is in the top ten clones. Sequencing was done on a sample of PBMCs. The receptors here all came from a woman aged 18-29 years in good health and CMV-seropositive.

The chain employs TRBV4-1 and TRBJ2-1; 11 bases map to TRBD2. V shed 5 bases, J shed 4 bases, and the junction held 7 bases outside the gene matches. The CDR3 has 16 amino acids. The germline V gene encodes CDR1 MGHRA and CDR2 YSYEKL. The CDR3 DNA reads as TGCGCCAGCAGCAAGTGGGGACTAGCGGATTACAATGAGCAGTTCTTC. Protein sequence: CASSKWGLADYNEQFF.

This clone was detected once. The chain joins TRBV2 to TRBJ2-1, with 12 bases identical to TRBD2. This CDR3 has 17 residues. V trimming: 8 bases; J trimming: 1 base; junction bases outside the gene matches: 9. Germline V CDR1 and CDR2: SNHLY, FYNNEI. The CDR3: CASQTSGGGGSYNEQFF. CDR3 sequence (DNA): TGTGCCAGCCAGACTAGCGGGGGAGGTGGGTCCTACAATGAGCAGTTCTTC.

The genes are TRBV5-1 and TRBJ2-4; D perhaps matches TRBD2 (5 bases). The germline CDR1 and CDR2 sequences are SGHRS and YFSETQ. The CDR3 extends over 16 amino acids. Trimming cost V 1 base and J 2 bases, with 13 bases left between them. CDR3 nucleotides: TGCGCCAGCAGCTTGCCGGGATCGGGGTCCAAAAACATTCAGTACTTC. Its protein product is CASSLPGSGSKNIQYF.

V gene TRBV28 combines with J gene TRBJ2-3; the D is unclear. CDR1 is MDHEN, CDR2 SYDVKM, per germline. V dropped 2 bases and J dropped 8 bases, with 14 bases sitting between them. CDR3 length: 14 amino acids. The CDR3 DNA sequence: TGTGCCAGCAGTTTAGATTTGCCTAGGCGTACGCAGTATTTT. It codes for CASSLDLPRRTQYF.

The V call is TRBV6-6, the J call TRBJ1-4; 8 bases agree with TRBD1. Germline CDR1 MNHNY, CDR2 SVGAGI (reference sequence). This CDR3 has 15 residues. The ends lost 5 bases at V and 8 bases at J; junction bases unmatched: 10. The chain's CDR3 is CASSPGQGSWEKLFF. The DNA of the CDR3 is TGTGCCAGCAGTCCCGGACAGGGAAGTTGGGAAAAACTGTTTTTT.

This clone has only one observation. The chain recombines TRBV9 with TRBJ1-5, with 7 positions matching TRBD1. The CDR3 spans 14 residues. Germline loops: CDR1 SGDLS, CDR2 YYNGEE. V lost 4 bases, J lost 5 bases, and 6 bases stayed unmatched. DNA of the CDR3: TGTGCCAGCAGCTCCGGACAGGTTTATCAGCCCCAGCATTTT. This codes for CASSSGQVYQPQHF.

The rearrangement uses TRBV25-1 and TRBJ1-1; perhaps TRBD1 as D (6 bases). V was clipped by 5 bases and J by 4 bases, with 11 bases between them. This CDR3 is built from 13 residues. The germline gives CDR1 MGHDK, CDR2 SYGVNS. The CDR3 DNA sequence: TGTGCCAGCAGTCAACCAGGGGTCACTGAAGCTTTCTTT. Protein: CASSQPGVTEAFF.

The chain combines TRBV29-1 with TRBJ2-3; D perhaps matches TRBD1 (6 bases). The germline V and J ends were trimmed by 1 base and 2 bases, with 13 bases remaining between them. The CDR3 is 15 amino acids. Germline CDR1 and CDR2: SQVTM and ANQGSEA. DNA for the CDR3: TGCAGCGTTGAAGGAGGGACATCTCTCACAGATACGCAGTATTTT. It is translated as CSVEGGTSLTDTQYF.

The chain links TRBV19 to TRBJ1-4; TRBD1 might be the D (6 bases). Germline loops: CDR1 LNHDA, CDR2 SQIVND (reference sequence). Trimming pared 4 bases from V and 6 bases from J, leaving 15 bases between. There are 15 residues in the CDR3. CDR3: CASSTRQSGDEKLFF. Here the CDR3 DNA reads TGTGCCAGTAGTACCAGACAGTCAGGGGATGAAAAACTGTTTTTT. Filled out from reference TRBV19 and TRBJ1-4, the complete variable domain reads DGGITQSPKYLFRKEGQNVTLSCEQNLNHDAMYWYRQDPGQGLRLIYYSQIVNDFQKGDIAEGYSVSREKKESFPLTVTSAQKNPTAFYLCASSTRQSGDEKLFFGSGTQLSVL.

The V and J genes are TRBV5-6 and TRBJ2-2, with TRBD2 matching over 8 bases. V shed 4 bases, J shed 6 bases, and the junction held 5 bases outside the gene matches. The germline V gene has CDR1 SGHDT and CDR2 YYEEEE. CDR3 size: 14 residues. For the CDR3, the DNA is TGTGCCAGCAGCCTCCGGACTAGCTCCGGGGAGCTGTTTTTT. Encoded protein: CASSLRTSSGELFF. The whole variable domain, remainder taken from reference TRBV5-6 and TRBJ2-2, is DAGVTQSPTHLIKTRGQQVTLRCSPKSGHDTVSWYQQALGQGPQFIFQYYEEEERQRGNFPDRFSGHQFPNYSSELNVNALLLGDSALYLCASSLRTSSGELFFGEGSRLTVL.

The chain employs TRBV2 and TRBJ2-1; 8 nucleotides match TRBD1. The CDR3 covers 13 residues. Trimming removed 8 bases from V and 4 bases from J; junction bases left unmatched: 4. Germline lookup yields CDR1 SNHLY and CDR2 FYNNEI. Here the CDR3 reads CASAGTGYNEQFF. CDR3 in DNA: TGTGCCAGCGCCGGGACAGGTTACAATGAGCAGTTCTTC.

V and J are TRBV28 and TRBJ1-1; tentative D call: TRBD1 (6 bases). Trimming shortened V by 8 bases and J by 1 base, and 17 bases separated the two germline ends. The germline V gene has CDR1 MDHEN and CDR2 SYDVKM. The CDR3 consists of 15 residues. CDR3 loop: CASVAGAPQNTEAFF. The CDR3 DNA reads as TGTGCCAGCGTCGCAGGGGCTCCTCAGAACACTGAAGCTTTCTTT. Together with reference TRBV28 and TRBJ1-1, the CDR3 gives the full variable domain: DVKVTQSSRYLVKRTGEKVFLECVQDMDHENMFWYRQDPGLGLRLIYFSYDVKMKEKGDIPEGYSVSREKKERFSLILESASTNQTSMYLCASVAGAPQNTEAFFGQGTRLTVV.

This chain connects TRBV27 to TRBJ2-4; 7 bases fit TRBD1. Trimming at V came to 4 bases and at J to 11 bases, leaving 14 bases not matched to a gene. Germline-derived CDR1 and CDR2 are MNHEY and SMNVEV (reference sequence). The CDR3 loop spans 15 amino acids. CDR3 protein: CASSSRGRGVNFQYF. The CDR3, as DNA: TGTGCCAGCAGTTCAAGGGGGCGCGGAGTGAATTTTCAGTACTTC.

This chain uses TRBV27 with TRBJ2-5; 10 positions agree with TRBD2. The CDR3 covers 18 residues. Germline V gene data show CDR1 as MNHEY and CDR2 as SMNVEV (reference sequence). With 3 bases clipped from V and 1 base from J, the junction kept 11 bases outside the gene matches. For the CDR3, the DNA is TGTGCCAGCAGTTTGGGAGCGGGGGGGCCTCTTCCCCAAGAGACCCAGTACTTC. It translates to CASSLGAGGPLPQETQYF.

J is TRBJ2-5 and V is TRBV10-2; a weak D match, TRBD1 (6 bases). The CDR3 runs to 14 residues. CDR1 is WSHSY, CDR2 SAAADI, per germline. The V gene lost 2 bases and the J gene lost 1 base, with 8 bases spanning the gap. CDR3 sequence reads: CASSEGQTQETQYF. In DNA, the CDR3 is TGCGCCAGCAGTGAGGGACAGACCCAAGAGACCCAGTACTTC.

This rearrangement joins TRBV9 to TRBJ1-5; possible D gene TRBD1, 5 bases. The CDR3 has 14 amino acids. CDR1 is SGDLS, CDR2 YYNGEE, per germline. Trimming pared 0 bases from V and 1 base from J, leaving 5 bases between. This CDR3 is CASSVAGSNQPQHF. CDR3 sequence (DNA): TGTGCCAGCAGCGTAGCAGGGAGCAATCAGCCCCAGCATTTT.

This chain uses TRBV2 with TRBJ1-1, with D possibly TRBD1 on 5 matching bases. V was cut by 6 bases and J by 7 bases, with 15 bases left in between. Germline loops: CDR1 SNHLY, CDR2 FYNNEI. The CDR3 totals 13 residues. The CDR3 DNA reads as TGTGCCAGCAGGGGATGGGGGGGATTTGAAGCTTTCTTT. It specifies CASRGWGGFEAFF.

This clone was observed a handful of times. The same CDR3 is also encoded by other DNA sequences in this sample. This chain joins TRBV5-1 and TRBJ1-1; D uncertain. The germline CDR1 and CDR2 sequences are SGHRS and YFSETQ. V was trimmed by 0 bases and J by 4 bases, leaving 10 bases between them. CDR3 length equals 14 residues. The CDR3 DNA reads as TGCGCCAGCAGCTTGGTGGGTGGGAGCACTGAAGCTTTCTTT. It yields the protein CASSLVGGSTEAFF. Combining the CDR3 with reference TRBV5-1 and TRBJ1-1 gives the whole variable domain KAGVTQTPRYLIKTRGQQVTLSCSPISGHRSVSWYQQTPGQGLQFLFEYFSETQRNKGNFPGRFSGRQFSNSRSEMNVSTLELGDSALYLCASSLVGGSTEAFFGQGTRLTVV.

This chain uses TRBV9 with TRBJ1-1; 7 bases fit TRBD1. Germline V gene data show CDR1 as SGDLS and CDR2 as YYNGEE. V dropped 4 bases and J dropped 0; count of bases not matched to a gene: 6. CDR3 length: 15 residues. DNA for the CDR3: TGTGCCAGCAGCTCTCGACAGGGAGTGAACACTGAAGCTTTCTTT. Translation: CASSSRQGVNTEAFF.

This chain uses TRBV7-9 with TRBJ2-7; the match to TRBD1 covers 9 bases. This CDR3 is 16 amino acids long. Germline loops: CDR1 SEHNR, CDR2 FQNEAQ (reference sequence). V lost 5 bases and J lost 4; bases outside the gene matches: 12. CDR3 loop: CASSPTTGTGSYEQYF. CDR3 nucleotide sequence: TGTGCCAGCAGCCCCACTACCGGGACAGGGTCTTACGAGCAGTACTTC.

The V gene is TRBV28, the J gene TRBJ1-2; 8 nucleotides agree with TRBD1. The CDR3 is made up of 14 amino acids. V trimming: 8 bases; J trimming: 6 bases; junction bases outside the gene matches: 11. Germline V gene sequence: CDR1 MDHEN, CDR2 SYDVKM. CDR3 residues: CASEKTTGDHGYTF. CDR3 DNA: TGTGCCAGCGAGAAAACGACAGGGGACCATGGCTACACCTTC.

This rearrangement joins TRBV10-3 to TRBJ2-5; the D gene is possibly TRBD1 (6 bases). V was clipped by 2 bases and J by 4 bases, with 11 bases between them. The CDR3 covers 14 residues. CDR1 is ENHRY and CDR2 is SYGVKD in the germline V gene. CDR3 loop: CAISENARGETQYF. In nucleotides, the CDR3 is TGTGCCATCAGTGAGAATGCCAGGGGAGAGACCCAGTACTTC.